The clone carrying this T cell receptor (beta chain) was counted a few times. The antigen is undetermined. The sample belongs to a study of blood T cells in healthy people across ages. Points from the study as a whole: Unknown CMV status may confound age-related changes in expanded clones. Long-lived donors carried more naive CD4+ cells and greater diversity than aged donors.

This CDR3 has 15 residues. The V gene's germline CDR1 is SGHDT and CDR2 YYEEEE. PCR was performed a second time for about 6 to 12 cycles using a sample-barcoded 5' primer and a J-beta primer mix. TCRdb re-derived calls from the 5' RACE reads in MiXCR, one entry per CDR3 protein. The sample holds more than 650,000 distinct CDR3 sequences; about a fifth are singletons and the top ten take under 25%. This TCR came from a man between 70 and 80 years old in good health. V is TRBV5-6 and J is TRBJ2-5; D possibly corresponds to TRBD2 (5 bases). TRBJ2-7 explains the end of the DNA better; the J call may be wrong. Sequenced material: blood. The CDR3 is CASRIIGRGKSEQYV. The CDR3, as DNA: TGTGCCAGCAGGATAATTGGGAGAGGGAAAAGCGAGCAGTACGTC.